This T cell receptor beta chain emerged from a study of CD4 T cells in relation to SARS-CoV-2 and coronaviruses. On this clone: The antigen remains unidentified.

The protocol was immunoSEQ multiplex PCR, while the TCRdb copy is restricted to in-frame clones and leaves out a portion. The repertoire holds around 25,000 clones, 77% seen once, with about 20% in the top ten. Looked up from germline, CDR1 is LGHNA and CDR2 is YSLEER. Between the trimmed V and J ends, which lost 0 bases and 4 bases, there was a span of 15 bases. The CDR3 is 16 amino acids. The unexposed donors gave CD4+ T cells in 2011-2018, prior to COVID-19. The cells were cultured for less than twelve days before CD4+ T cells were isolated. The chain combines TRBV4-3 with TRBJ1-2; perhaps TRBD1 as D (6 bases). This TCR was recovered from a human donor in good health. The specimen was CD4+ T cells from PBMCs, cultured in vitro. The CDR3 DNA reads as TGCGCCAGCAGCCAAGATATCTTCGGACAGATCTATGGCTACACCTTC. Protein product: CASSQDIFGQIYGYTF.